This TCR beta chain comes out of a study of cytomegalovirus exposure and HLA in healthy donors (dated by TCRdb to the late 2010s). Describing the broader study: An earlier analysis of several hundred of the donors reported 250 to 300 Gb of sequence data and 117 million unique TCR beta sequences from 150 million to 200 million T cells. About 280 gigabases of sequencing data and approximately 85 million unique TCR sequences were included in an early release covering about 600 HLA-typed donors. The genetic ancestry cluster associated with self-reported Caucasian donors included 70% to 85% of the 350 to 500 genotyped donors. The study aimed to test whether cataloging public T cell receptors could reveal signatures of past pathogen exposure. Using immunosequencing, the study profiled T cell repertoires from about 620 subjects and related those repertoires to cytomegalovirus serostatus. In addition to the first cohort of 666 subjects, a separate validation cohort of some 120 different subjects was used. To predict cytomegalovirus infection status, the study combined high-throughput TCR immunosequencing, statistical association of individual TCRs with disease status, and machine learning. A later analysis re-analyzed previously published TCR beta repertoires from roughly 630 donors and added high-resolution HLA genotyping to study TCR occurrence patterns. In the later analysis, no new phenotypic data were used to find candidate immune exposures; instead, reliance was placed on TCR beta sequences and their occurrence across donors. To decide whether each TCR beta V gene segment behaved as functional or pseudogenic, an earlier analysis of approximately 590 of the donors relied on high-throughput TCR beta sequencing. Alongside the repertoire data, information on donor age, sex, ethnicity and CMV serostatus was compiled. In a later genetic analysis, genome-wide SNP genotypes for about 65% of the 666 donors were used, and that subset was treated as a discovery cohort. All discovery cohort repertoires had been generated on a single sequencing platform. HLA typing covered class I and class II loci at four-digit resolution. Typing coverage varied by locus: roughly 629-640 donors for A, B, C, DRB1 and DQB1; about 520 for DQA1; 600 to 610 for DPA1; 450 to 480 for DPB1. Several DR-DQ haplotypes were handled as single units for association and clustering because linkage in the cohort was strong. Across roughly 420 genotyped donors of the cohort, an average of about 200,000 unique TCR beta nucleotide sequences per donor were sequenced, and 15% to 20% of those sequences were non-productive. Findings and caveats that apply to the study as a whole: When HLA alleles, especially DR and DQ, strongly co-occurred, attributing TCR associations to individual alleles was difficult. A few of the identified cytomegalovirus-associated TCR beta chains were confirmed in vitro to be specific for cytomegalovirus antigens. In an earlier analysis of several hundred of the donors, most TCR beta V segments were observed in productive rearrangements about 87% or about 30% of the time, broadly matching IMGT annotations. V-gene and J-gene trimming of TCR beta chains was associated with a missense DCLRE1C variant in a later genetic analysis, and the association was replicated in an independent cohort. A later analysis found that most CMV-associated TCR beta chains appeared HLA-restricted, with HLA associations seemingly driven largely by CMV exposure. Some IMGT-functional V segments, including TRBV6-2 and TRBV6-3, could not be told apart with the 87-base-pair reads, so those segments were excluded. In a later genetic analysis, fewer N-insertions in productive TCRs were reported among donors in an Asian-associated ancestry cluster than the roughly 710-donor mean. Presence/absence analyses assumed roughly uniform sequencing depth across donors, an assumption that may not hold. The classifier was reported to diagnose cytomegalovirus status with high specificity and sensitivity in both the original and validation cohorts. The only immune exposure information available for the cohort was CMV serostatus. In the study, 164 TCR beta chains were listed as associated with cytomegalovirus. According to a later analysis, parvovirus B19, influenza, CMV and Epstein-Barr virus appeared linked to several top co-occurrence clusters. A further reported finding was that TCR beta sequences accurately predicted the HLA-A and HLA-B alleles for most subjects in the first cohort. In a later analysis, the rate of TCR association differed among HLA loci, with DRB1 alleles having the most associated TCRs and HLA-C alleles having the fewest. Most TCR sequences were seen in very few donors, while some public TCRs were found in many individuals. It was suggested by the authors that the approach could potentially be generalized to other disease states and immunological phenotypes. Correlated functional status among segregating V segments might reflect linkage disequilibrium, but an unknown experimental factor could not be ruled out. HLA typing was unavailable for some donors at each locus, so association tests used only the typed subset. Because counts were too low, 15 to 20 rarely observed V segments, including chromosome 9 orphons, were excluded from the earlier analysis of roughly 580 of the donors. The sequencing pipeline was judged likely to have produced a cluster of highly shared sequence variants as a technical artifact. In a later analysis, HLA-associated TCR beta chains were found to be more clonally expanded and to have lower generation probabilities than equally common non-associated chains. In a later analysis, about 16,000 TCR beta sequences were associated with specific HLA alleles at a false discovery rate of 0.05. This cohort had only TCR beta chains sequenced, and the lack of alpha or paired-chain data limited which features could be detected.

The cohort comprised 670 or so healthy bone marrow donors. At the time of sampling, all cohort members were nominally healthy, though unrecorded immune exposures were likely present. The donor was CMV seronegative and belonged to the group of 350 to 400 seronegative cohort members. Every donor gave a peripheral blood sample, and the peripheral blood mononuclear cells from that sample were used for TCR beta sequencing. Genomic DNA was extracted from the blood cell samples with the Qiagen DNeasy Blood Extraction Kit. Remarks on this clone: Which antigen it targets is not known. No base qualities exist here, and no much larger clone lies one base off it.

Library creation used the immunoSEQ multiplex PCR assay. A mixture of 60 forward primers for TCR Vbeta segments and 13 reverse primers for TCR Jbeta segments was used in the multiplex PCR. A multiplex PCR assay on genomic DNA amplified the CDR3 region of rearranged TCR beta genes. Amplified TCR beta libraries were sequenced as 87-base-pair reads on the Illumina HiSeq System. As for the original processing: A later analysis counted 75 million to 100 million unique TCR beta chains across the 666 repertoires, and around 9.9 million of these chains were shared by at least two donors. To remove PCR and sequencing errors, raw reads were error-corrected and collapsed into unique sequences using a nearest-neighbor algorithm that merged closely related sequences. To assign V, D and J gene segments, CDR3 sequences were aligned to IMGT reference sequences. For a sequence to be retained, a match of at least six nucleotides to both a V gene segment and a J gene segment was required. Rearrangements were called productive when the CDR3 lacked stop codons and stayed in frame with V and J; all others were non-productive. Following IMGT convention, CDR3 was defined as the stretch from the second conserved V-encoded cysteine to the conserved J-encoded phenylalanine. The earlier analysis of more than 450 of the donors excluded sequences that lacked an unambiguous match to a single V gene segment. An earlier analysis of approximately 590 of the donors classified V segments as functional when productive rearrangements were above 56.7% and as segregating when the standard deviation between donors was above 5%. A statistical classification framework was developed to diagnose cytomegalovirus status using the catalog of TCR beta chain sequences. In a later analysis, TCR nucleotide sequences were compared against IMGT/GENE-DB human TR gene sequences so that V and J genes could be assigned. The TCRdist pipeline was used in a later analysis to assign CDR3 sequences and most-parsimonious VDJ recombination scenarios. In a later analysis, each TCR beta chain was defined by its CDR3 amino acid sequence together with its V-gene family, and reads lacking a unique V-gene family were excluded. As a way to deal with suspected cross-contamination and a sequencing artifact, a later analysis dropped over 550 nucleotide sequences that were highly shared and had low generation probability. In a later analysis, a clonal expansion index was calculated for each public chain from normalized within-repertoire ranks of inferred template counts. A later analysis computed generation probabilities with a VDJ recombination model fitted to out-of-frame rearrangements, and checked the results against IGoR. In a later analysis, TCR-TCR, TCR-HLA and TCR-CMV co-occurrence was scored with hypergeometric tests, and a repertoire-size bias correction was applied to TCR pairs. To estimate false discovery rates, a later analysis permuted the HLA or CMV assignments 20 times. In a later analysis, co-occurring TCRs were grouped using DBSCAN, and TCRdist sequence similarity was added for clustering within HLA-allele-positive subsets. Co-occurrence clustering excluded repertoires with fewer than 30,000 or more than 120,000 public chains, plus five with anomalous nucleotide sharing. TCRdb provides this immuneACCESS table in a form limited to in-frame rearrangements. Some clones are lacking; in checked studies, under half of them reflect an unresolved V gene, and why the rest are absent is not known. V, J and clone size derive from that table, while D and trimming were established from the DNA sequence. This sample is represented by some 150,000 clones; about 82% of them were singletons. 0.7% to 0.8% of the sample comes from the top ten.

The CDR3 covers 15 residues, taking in both the cysteine and the phenylalanine. Left in the record is the CDR3 DNA by itself, 45 bases read in frame from the first base. The trim is 6 bases for V and 6 bases for J, with a gap of 17 bases between the germline ends. CDR1 and CDR2 are read off the germline V gene (reference sequence) as MNHNY and SVGAGI. The rearranged chain carries TRBV6-6 and TRBJ1-4; TRBD1 could be the D gene, as 5 bases match. This TCR derives from a female donor in good health and CMV-seronegative. The specimen was PBMCs. The nucleotides read TGTGCCAGCAGCGGACCACAGGCTAGGGATGAAAAACTGTTTTTT. It translates as CASSGPQARDEKLFF.